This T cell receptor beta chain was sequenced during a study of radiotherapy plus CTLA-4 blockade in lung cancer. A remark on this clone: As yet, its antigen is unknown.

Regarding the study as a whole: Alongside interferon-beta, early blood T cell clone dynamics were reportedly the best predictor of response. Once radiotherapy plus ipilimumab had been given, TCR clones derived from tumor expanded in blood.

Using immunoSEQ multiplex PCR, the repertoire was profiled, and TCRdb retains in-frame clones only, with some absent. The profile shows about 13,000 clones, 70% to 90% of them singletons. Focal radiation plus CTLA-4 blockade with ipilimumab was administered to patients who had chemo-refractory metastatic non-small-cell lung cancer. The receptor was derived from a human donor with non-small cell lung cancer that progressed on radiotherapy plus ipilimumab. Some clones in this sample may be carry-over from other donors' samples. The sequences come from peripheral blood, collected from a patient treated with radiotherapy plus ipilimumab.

The CDR3 sequence is CASSPTGVADTQYF. In nucleotides, the CDR3 is TGTGCCAGCAGCCCGACAGGGGTTGCAGATACGCAGTATTTT. This chain uses TRBV28 with TRBJ2-3, with 8 bases fitting TRBD1. CDR1 and CDR2 (germline): MDHEN, SYDVKM. The CDR3 runs to 14 residues. V shed 6 bases and J 4 bases; nucleotides not matched to a gene: 6. The variable domain in full, with the rest retrieved from reference TRBV28 and TRBJ2-3, is DVKVTQSSRYLVKRTGEKVFLECVQDMDHENMFWYRQDPGLGLRLIYFSYDVKMKEKGDIPEGYSVSREKKERFSLILESASTNQTSMYLCASSPTGVADTQYFGPGTRLTVL.